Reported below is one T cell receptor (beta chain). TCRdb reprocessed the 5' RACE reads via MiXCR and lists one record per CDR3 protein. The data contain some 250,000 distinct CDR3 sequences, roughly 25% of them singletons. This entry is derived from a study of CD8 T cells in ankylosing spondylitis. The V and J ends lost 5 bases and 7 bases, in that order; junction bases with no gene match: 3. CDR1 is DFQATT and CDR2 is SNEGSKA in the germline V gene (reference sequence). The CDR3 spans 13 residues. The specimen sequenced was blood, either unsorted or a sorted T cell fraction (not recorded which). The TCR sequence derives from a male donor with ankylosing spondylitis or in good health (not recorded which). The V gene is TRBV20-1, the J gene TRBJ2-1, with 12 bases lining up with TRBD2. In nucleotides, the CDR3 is TGCAGTGCTCGGACTAGCGGGGCGAATGAGCAGTTCTTC. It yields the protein CSARTSGANEQFF.